The following is a T cell receptor (beta chain) sequence with its context. The data were obtained in a study of cytomegalovirus exposure and HLA in healthy donors. This CDR3 comprises 16 residues. After removal of 4 bases from V and 0 bases from J, the junction contained 6 bases not matched to a gene. Germline CDR1 LNHDA, CDR2 SQIVND (reference sequence). PCR primers comprised 60 Vbeta and 13 Jbeta primers. This table comes from immunoSEQ multiplex PCR, and its TCRdb copy is limited to in-frame clones, with some not included. The sample features tens of thousands of clones, with under 10% in its top ten.

The origin of this receptor is a man aged 45 to 65 in good health and CMV-seropositive. The chain carries TRBV19 and TRBJ2-4, with 7 bases that match TRBD1. Source material: PBMCs. The DNA for the CDR3 is TGTGCCAGTAGTAACACAGGGGTACTAGCCAAAAACATTCAGTACTTC. It translates to CASSNTGVLAKNIQYF.